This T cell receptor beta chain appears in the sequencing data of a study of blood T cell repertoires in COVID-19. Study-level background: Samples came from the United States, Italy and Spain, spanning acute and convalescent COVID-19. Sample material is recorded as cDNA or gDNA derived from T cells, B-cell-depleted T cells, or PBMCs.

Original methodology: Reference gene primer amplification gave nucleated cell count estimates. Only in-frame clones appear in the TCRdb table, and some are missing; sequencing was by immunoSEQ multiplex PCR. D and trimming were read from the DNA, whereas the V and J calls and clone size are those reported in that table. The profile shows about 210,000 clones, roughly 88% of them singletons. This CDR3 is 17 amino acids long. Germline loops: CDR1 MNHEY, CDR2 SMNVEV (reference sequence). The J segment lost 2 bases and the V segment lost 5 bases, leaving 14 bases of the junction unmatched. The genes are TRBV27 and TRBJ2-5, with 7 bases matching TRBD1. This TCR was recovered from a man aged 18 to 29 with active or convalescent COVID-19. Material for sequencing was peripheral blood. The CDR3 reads CASSLRRWDRGQETQYF. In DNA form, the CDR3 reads TGTGCCAGCAGTCTACGCCGATGGGACAGAGGTCAAGAGACCCAGTACTTC.